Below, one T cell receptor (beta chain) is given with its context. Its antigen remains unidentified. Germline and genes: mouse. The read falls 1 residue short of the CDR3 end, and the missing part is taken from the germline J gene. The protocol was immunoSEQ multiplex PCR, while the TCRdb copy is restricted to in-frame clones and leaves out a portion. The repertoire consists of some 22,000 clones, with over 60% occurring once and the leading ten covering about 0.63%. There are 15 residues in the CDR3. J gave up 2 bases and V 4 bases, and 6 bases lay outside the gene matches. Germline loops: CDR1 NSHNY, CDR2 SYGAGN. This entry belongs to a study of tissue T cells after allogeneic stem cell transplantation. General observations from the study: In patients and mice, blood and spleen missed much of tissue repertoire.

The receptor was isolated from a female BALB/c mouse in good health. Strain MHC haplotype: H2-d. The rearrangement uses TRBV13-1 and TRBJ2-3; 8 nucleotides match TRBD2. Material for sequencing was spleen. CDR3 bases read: TGTGCCAGCAGTTGGACTGGGTGGAATGCAGAAACGCTGTAT. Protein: CASSWTGWNAETLY. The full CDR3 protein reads CASSWTGWNAETLYF.